This is a list of T cell receptor beta chains from one sample in a study of blood T cell repertoires in COVID-19. The protocol was immunoSEQ multiplex PCR, while the TCRdb copy is restricted to in-frame clones and leaves out a portion. The sample lists some 160,000 clones, 83% occurring once. What was sequenced was peripheral blood. These receptors all come from a woman between 65 and 79 years old who had recovered from COVID-19. Each CDR3 is given with its conserved first and last residue. The D gene is left open where the match is weak. Part of the rows lack a size; the others show once, few, many or a class for expanded clones.

v_call	j_call	d_call	clone_size	cdr3_aa	cdr3_nt
TRBV5-1	TRBJ1-1	.	.	CASSLRGTVNTEAFF	TGCGCCAGCAGCTTGCGGGGAACAGTGAACACTGAAGCTTTCTTT
TRBV2	TRBJ1-6	TRBD1	.	CASSAGTGYSPLHF	TGTGCCAGCAGCGCCGGGACAGGGTATTCACCCCTCCACTTT
TRBV7-6	TRBJ1-5	.	.	CASSLLPRTVVGGGNQPQHF	TGTGCCAGCAGCTTGCTCCCTCGGACCGTAGTGGGGGGGGGCAATCAGCCCCAGCATTTT
TRBV29-1	TRBJ2-3	.	few	CSVSPRGTDTQYF	TGCAGCGTCTCACCTAGGGGGACAGATACGCAGTATTTT
TRBV7-6	TRBJ1-4	TRBD1	.	CASSWGSTGAGLFF	TGTGCCAGCAGCTGGGGCTCGACAGGGGCGGGACTGTTTTTT
TRBV28	TRBJ2-7	.	.	CASSLASPVYEQYF	TGTGCCAGCAGTTTGGCTAGCCCAGTCTACGAGCAGTACTTC
TRBV12-5	TRBJ1-1	.	.	CASGLDGGDTEAFF	TGTGCTAGTGGTTTGGACGGGGGGGACACTGAAGCTTTCTTT
TRBV15	TRBJ2-5	TRBD2	.	CATSRGRTSGIQETQYF	TGTGCCACCAGCAGAGGGCGGACTAGCGGGATCCAAGAGACCCAGTACTTC
TRBV3-1/TRBV3-2	TRBJ1-6	TRBD1	.	CASGGGQGGSPLHF	TGTGCCAGCGGGGGGGGACAGGGTGGTTCACCCCTCCACTTT
TRBV18	TRBJ2-2	.	.	CASSPGLGAGELFF	TGTGCCAGCTCACCAGGGCTCGGGGCCGGGGAGCTGTTTTTT
TRBV19	TRBJ1-4	.	.	CASSIEREGRLAATNEKLFF	TGTGCCAGTAGTATAGAGAGAGAAGGGAGATTAGCGGCAACTAATGAAAAACTGTTTTTT
TRBV5-1	TRBJ1-3	.	once	CASSLGHGTGNTIYF	TGCGCCAGCAGCTTGGGACATGGCACTGGAAACACCATATATTTT
TRBV3-1/TRBV3-2	TRBJ2-3	TRBD2	.	CASSQKTSGGAGNTQYF	TGTGCCAGCAGCCAAAAGACTAGCGGGGGGGCCGGGAATACGCAGTATTTT
TRBV19	TRBJ1-2	.	.	CASSIQYGGYGYTF	TGTGCCAGTAGTATACAATACGGAGGGTATGGCTACACCTTC
TRBV6-5	TRBJ2-1	.	.	CASSHRTAQQFF	TGTGCCAGCAGTCACCGGACAGCGCAGCAGTTCTTC
TRBV7-9	TRBJ1-4	TRBD1	.	CASSIGQGEEKLFF	TGTGCCAGCAGCATCGGACAGGGGGAGGAAAAACTGTTTTTT
TRBV3-1/TRBV3-2	TRBJ1-5	.	.	CASSQGASTNQPQHF	TGTGCCAGCAGCCAAGGGGCCAGTACCAATCAGCCCCAGCATTTT
TRBV5-4	TRBJ1-6	.	.	CASSLDSSYNSPLHF	TGTGCCAGCAGCTTGGACAGCTCCTATAATTCACCCCTCCACTTT
TRBV25-1	TRBJ1-4	TRBD1	.	CASSEWQGANEKLFF	TGTGCCAGCAGTGAATGGCAGGGGGCTAATGAAAAACTGTTTTTT
TRBV18	TRBJ2-3	TRBD1	.	CASSDGQGKADTQYF	TGTGCCAGCTCTGACGGACAGGGAAAGGCAGATACGCAGTATTTT
TRBV9	TRBJ2-7	.	.	CASSVAWGVTYEQYF	TGTGCCAGCAGCGTAGCTTGGGGCGTAACCTACGAGCAGTACTTC
TRBV7-2	TRBJ2-1	TRBD2	few	CASSPTSGRAPSEQFF	TGTGCCAGCAGCCCGACTAGCGGGAGGGCCCCCAGTGAGCAGTTCTTC
TRBV6-6	TRBJ2-5	TRBD1	.	CASSPPGQGAETQYF	TGTGCCAGCTCACCACCGGGACAGGGGGCGGAGACCCAGTACTTC
TRBV7-2	TRBJ1-5	.	few	CASSLAGGGQPQHF	TGTGCCAGCAGCTTAGCGGGGGGGGGACAGCCCCAGCATTTT
TRBV18	TRBJ2-1	TRBD2	many	CASSRRTSGDNEQFF	TGTGCCAGCTCACGGCGGACTAGCGGAGACAATGAGCAGTTCTTC
TRBV6-2/TRBV6-3	TRBJ1-5	TRBD1	.	CASSYQHKGARFQPQHF	TGTGCCAGCAGTTATCAACATAAGGGGGCCAGGTTTCAGCCCCAGCATTTT
TRBV6-1	TRBJ2-7	.	.	CASSEYGRDYEQYF	TGTGCCAGCAGTGAATACGGGCGGGATTACGAGCAGTACTTC
TRBV12-5	TRBJ2-3	.	.	CASGSAGEDTQYF	TGTGCTAGTGGGTCCGCCGGGGAGGATACGCAGTATTTT
TRBV9	TRBJ2-2	.	.	CASSVSTGTNTGELFF	TGTGCCAGCAGCGTTTCCACAGGGACGAACACCGGGGAGCTGTTTTTT
TRBV5-1	TRBJ1-2	.	.	CASSWRTGKGYGYTF	TGCGCCAGCAGCTGGCGTACAGGGAAGGGGTATGGCTACACCTTC
TRBV7-2	TRBJ2-2	.	.	CASSPRVGGELFF	TGTGCCAGCAGCCCCCGGGTGGGCGGGGAGCTGTTTTTT
TRBV30	TRBJ1-4	TRBD1	.	CAWARQGGEKLFF	TGTGCCTGGGCCCGACAGGGTGGGGAAAAACTGTTTTTT
TRBV4-3	TRBJ2-5	.	.	CASSQEGTGGETQYF	TGCGCCAGCAGCCAAGAAGGGACTGGTGGAGAGACCCAGTACTTC
TRBV5-1	TRBJ2-2	TRBD2	.	CASSGGDVNTGELFF	TGCGCCAGCAGCGGGGGGGACGTCAACACCGGGGAGCTGTTTTTT
TRBV7-8	TRBJ2-5	.	once	CASSLVVGQGTQYF	TGTGCCAGCAGCTTAGTGGTAGGGCAGGGGACCCAGTACTTC
TRBV11-2	TRBJ2-1	TRBD2	.	CASSAQQLAGGPREQFF	TGTGCCAGCAGCGCCCAGCAACTAGCGGGAGGGCCTCGTGAGCAGTTCTTC
TRBV3-1/TRBV3-2	TRBJ1-5	.	few	CASSQTSPFEGNQPQHF	TGTGCCAGCAGCCAAACTAGCCCCTTCGAGGGCAATCAGCCCCAGCATTTT
TRBV19	TRBJ1-1	.	.	CASSRDPQGLNTEAFF	TGTGCCAGTAGTAGGGACCCACAGGGTTTGAACACTGAAGCTTTCTTT
TRBV5-4	TRBJ2-7	.	.	CASSLANGYEQYF	TGTGCCAGCAGCTTGGCCAACGGCTACGAGCAGTACTTC
TRBV4-1	TRBJ2-4	TRBD2	.	CASSQGLAVTKNIQYF	TGCGCCAGCAGCCAAGGACTAGCGGTAACCAAAAACATTCAGTACTTC
TRBV15	TRBJ2-3	TRBD2	.	CATKAGGATDTQYF	TGTGCCACCAAGGCGGGGGGCGCCACAGATACGCAGTATTTT
TRBV9	TRBJ1-5	.	.	CASSPRVSNQPQHF	TGTGCCAGCAGCCCCCGGGTAAGCAATCAGCCCCAGCATTTT
TRBV6-5	TRBJ2-7	.	.	CASSQQGIPSYEQYF	TGTGCCAGCAGCCAACAGGGAATTCCCTCCTACGAGCAGTACTTC
TRBV7-9	TRBJ1-1	.	.	CASSLPGTGGTEAFF	TGTGCCAGCAGCTTACCAGGGACGGGGGGCACTGAAGCTTTCTTT
TRBV9	TRBJ2-1	TRBD2	.	CASSVEPIMLAGGYNEQFF	TGTGCCAGCAGCGTAGAACCCATTATGCTAGCGGGGGGGTACAATGAGCAGTTCTTC